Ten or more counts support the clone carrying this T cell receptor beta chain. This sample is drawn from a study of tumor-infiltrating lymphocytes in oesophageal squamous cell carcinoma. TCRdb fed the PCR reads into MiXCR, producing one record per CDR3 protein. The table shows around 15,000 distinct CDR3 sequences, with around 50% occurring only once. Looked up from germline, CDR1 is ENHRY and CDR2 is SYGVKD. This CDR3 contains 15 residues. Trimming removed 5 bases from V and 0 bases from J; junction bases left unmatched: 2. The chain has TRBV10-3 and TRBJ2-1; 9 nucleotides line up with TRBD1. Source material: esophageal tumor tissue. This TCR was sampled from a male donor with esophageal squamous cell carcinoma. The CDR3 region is CAISTTGGSYNEQFF. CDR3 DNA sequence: TGTGCCATCAGTACGACAGGGGGCTCCTACAATGAGCAGTTCTTC.